This T cell receptor (beta chain) was recovered during a study of OX40 agonist ivuxolimab in advanced cancers. Study-wide background: Ivuxolimab, an antibody that agonizes OX40 (CD134), was administered to the patients. Age averaged around 60 years (range roughly 20 to 90), and around 78% were male. Prior therapy, whether anti-PD-1, anti-PD-L1 or anti-CTLA-4, was allowed, and approximately 40% had some. General observations from the study: Nonresponders, in some cases, also had low normalized T-cell clonal expansion.

Comments on this clone: The antigen is undetermined.

Produced via immunoSEQ multiplex PCR; TCRdb's table is partial and in-frame only. This sample carries some 41,000 clones, approximately 91% of them seen once, and the ten largest clones take approximately 15%. V was shortened by 2 bases and J by 3 bases, with 15 bases between the two germline ends. This CDR3 spans 16 amino acids. Germline values: CDR1 SGHRS, CDR2 YFSETQ. The rearrangement links TRBV5-1 to TRBJ2-4; D not resolved. The input for sequencing was CD4+ or CD8+ T cells sorted from blood, taken in a trial of the OX40 agonist ivuxolimab. The sequence derives from an adult with an advanced solid tumor such as melanoma, head and neck, liver or kidney cancer. CDR3: CASSLGVVGVKNIQYF. The CDR3 DNA is TGCGCCAGCAGCTTAGGTGTGGTCGGTGTCAAAAACATTCAGTACTTC. The full variable domain, completed using reference TRBV5-1 and TRBJ2-4, is KAGVTQTPRYLIKTRGQQVTLSCSPISGHRSVSWYQQTPGQGLQFLFEYFSETQRNKGNFPGRFSGRQFSNSRSEMNVSTLELGDSALYLCASSLGVVGVKNIQYFGAGTRLSVL.